The 22 T cell receptor beta chains in this list originate from one sample, sequenced in a study of T cell repertoires in cytomegalovirus infection. These TCRs are of unknown antigen specificity. Using its own MiXCR run on the reads, TCRdb lists one record per CDR3 protein. Of about 310,000 distinct CDR3 sequences in the sample, around 25% were seen once. Sequencing was performed on cultured PBMCs, taken from culture after CMV antigen stimulation. These receptors were taken from a human donor in good health (CMV status not recorded). Some clones in this sample may be carry-over from other donors' samples.

This chain uses TRBV10-3 with TRBJ2-1; TRBD2 is a possible D gene (6 bases). V lost 0 bases and J lost 7, with 10 bases in between. The CDR3 runs 14 residues. Germline V gives CDR1 ENHRY, CDR2 SYGVKD. CDR3 nucleotides: TGTGCCATCAGTGAGTCTGGAGGGAGTAATGAGCAGTTCTTC. Its protein is CAISESGGSNEQFF.

The CDR3 DNA is TGTGCCAGCAGTCCACGACAGAGCAATCAGCCCCAGCATTTT. Its protein is CASSPRQSNQPQHF. The chain combines TRBV6-2 or TRBV6-3 with TRBJ1-5; weak D call: TRBD1 (5 bases). Germline lookup yields CDR1 MNHEY and CDR2 SVGEGT. CDR3 length: 14 amino acids. The germline V and J ends were trimmed by 5 bases and 1 base, with 9 bases remaining between them.

This clonotype appeared a few times. The J gene is TRBJ2-3, the V gene TRBV5-6, with 7 positions matching TRBD2. CDR3 length equals 17 residues. Germline lookup yields CDR1 SGHDT and CDR2 YYEEEE. Unmatched junction bases numbered 9, after V lost 0 bases and J lost 2 bases. This CDR3 is CASSLVTSGISTDTQYF. The CDR3 region has the DNA TGTGCCAGCAGCTTGGTTACAAGCGGGATCTCCACAGATACGCAGTATTTT.

This clonotype occurred a few times. This sequence joins TRBV7-8 and TRBJ1-3; tentative D call: TRBD1 (5 bases). The CDR3 consists of 14 residues. The V gene's germline CDR1 is SGHVS and CDR2 FQNEAQ. Trimming cost V 1 base and J 6 bases, with 10 bases left between them. For the CDR3, the DNA is TGTGCCAGCAGCTTAGTAGACAGATTAAACACCATATATTTT. Translation gives CASSLVDRLNTIYF.

CDR3 sequence: CASSFSVGTDTQYF. The CDR3 region has the DNA TGTGCCAGCAGTTTTTCTGTCGGCACAGATACGCAGTATTTT. The V and J genes are TRBV28 and TRBJ2-3; unclear D gene. The V and J ends lost 3 bases and 1 base respectively, with 8 bases between them. Germline V gives CDR1 MDHEN, CDR2 SYDVKM. The CDR3 is made up of 14 amino acids.

This rearrangement joins TRBV28 to TRBJ2-7, with 7 nucleotides matching TRBD1. V lost 6 bases and J lost 3; bases outside the gene matches: 8. CDR1 and CDR2 from the germline V gene are MDHEN and SYDVKM. This CDR3 has 14 amino acids. CDR3 in DNA: TGTGCCAGCAGGGTGCCGGGACAGAGCTACGAGCAGTACTTC. Translating gives CASRVPGQSYEQYF. The complete variable domain, with remaining parts taken from reference TRBV28 and TRBJ2-7, reads DVKVTQSSRYLVKRTGEKVFLECVQDMDHENMFWYRQDPGLGLRLIYFSYDVKMKEKGDIPEGYSVSREKKERFSLILESASTNQTSMYLCASRVPGQSYEQYFGPGTRLTVT.

This clonotype was seen at least ten times. The gene calls are TRBV12-3 or TRBV12-4 and TRBJ2-3, with D perhaps matching TRBD2 (5 bases). This CDR3 spans 15 amino acids. Between the trimmed V and J ends, which lost 5 bases and 5 bases, there was a span of 17 bases. The CDR3 DNA reads TGTGCCAGCAGTCCCGGACTTTCCTTGGTAGATACGCAGTATTTT. As protein: CASSPGLSLVDTQYF.

The V and J genes are TRBV28 and TRBJ2-2; 7 nucleotides agree with TRBD2. Trimming removed 7 bases from V and 7 bases from J; junction bases left unmatched: 12. Germline V CDR1 and CDR2: MDHEN, SYDVKM. This CDR3 has 15 residues. The CDR3 region is CASNSLGEGNGELFF. As DNA, the CDR3 is TGTGCCAGCAACTCTTTGGGGGAGGGCAACGGGGAGCTGTTTTTT.

The chain has TRBV7-2 and TRBJ2-5; the match to TRBD2 covers 7 bases. With 6 bases clipped from V and 4 bases from J, the junction kept 8 bases outside the gene matches. This CDR3 contains 14 residues. The germline gives CDR1 SGHTA, CDR2 FQGNSA. Written as DNA, the CDR3 is TGTGCCAGCAGTCCCATTGGCGGGAGAGAGACCCAGTACTTC. This translates into CASSPIGGRETQYF.

This clonotype was observed a few times. V usage is TRBV4-3 and J usage is TRBJ1-2; no reliable D call. Germline CDR1 LGHNA, CDR2 YSLEER. This CDR3 is 16 amino acids long. V gave up 0 bases and J gave up 3 bases, with 14 bases separating them. CDR3 sequence (DNA): TGCGCCAGCAGCCAAGATCTTGCCAGGAGCGACTATGGCTACACCTTC. Its protein is CASSQDLARSDYGYTF.

This sequence joins TRBV4-1 and TRBJ1-2, with 7 bases identical to TRBD1. This CDR3 is built from 16 residues. The V gene end was trimmed by 0 bases and the J gene end by 3 bases; junction bases not matched to a gene: 7. Germline values: CDR1 MGHRA, CDR2 YSYEKL. The CDR3 loop is CASSQDWGTDYYGYTF. The CDR3 coding sequence is TGCGCCAGCAGCCAAGATTGGGGGACAGACTACTATGGCTACACCTTC.

This chain connects TRBV6-5 to TRBJ2-1; 13 nucleotides align to TRBD2. CDR3 size: 15 residues. Per germline, CDR1 MNHEY and CDR2 SVGAGI. The junction had 11 bases not matched to a gene; V was cut back by 8 bases and J by 10 bases. The CDR3 loop is CASAAGTSGIGEQFF. In DNA, the CDR3 is TGTGCCAGCGCCGCCGGGACTAGCGGGATCGGCGAGCAGTTCTTC.

The chain uses TRBV20-1 and TRBJ2-1, with D possibly called TRBD1 or TRBD2 (5 bases each). Germline-derived CDR1 and CDR2 are DFQATT and SNEGSKA (reference sequence). CDR3 size: 14 residues. V lost 5 bases to trimming and J lost 8 bases, with 19 bases between them. The CDR3 coding sequence is TGCAGTGCTCCATCCCGGGACCCGTACTATGAGCAGTTCTTC. Its translation: CSAPSRDPYYEQFF.

In its sample, this clonotype was seen many times. The V call is TRBV7-2, the J call TRBJ2-7, with 7 bases fitting TRBD2. Germline V CDR1 and CDR2: SGHTA, FQGNSA. The V and J ends lost 8 bases and 2 bases, in that order; junction bases with no gene match: 9. The CDR3 has 14 amino acids. This CDR3 is CASAGGAGPYEQYF. Here the CDR3 DNA reads TGTGCCAGCGCCGGGGGAGCGGGACCCTACGAGCAGTACTTC.

The rearrangement joins TRBV30 to TRBJ1-2; a possible D gene is TRBD1 (5 bases). The V end was cut by 3 bases, the J end by 3 bases, with 8 bases between. The CDR3 runs to 12 residues. Germline lookup yields CDR1 GTSNPN and CDR2 SVGIG (reference sequence). CDR3 amino acids: CAWSGAHYGYTF. As DNA, the CDR3 is TGTGCCTGGAGCGGGGCACACTATGGCTACACCTTC.

This clonotype was counted a single time. V usage is TRBV7-9 and J usage is TRBJ2-3, with D possibly matching TRBD1 (6 bases). V lost 6 bases and J 0 bases, leaving 10 bases between the germline ends. CDR3 length equals 14 residues. Per the germline V gene, CDR1 is SEHNR and CDR2 is FQNEAQ (reference sequence). CDR3 DNA sequence: TGTGCCAGCAGATCCAGGGGTAGCACAGATACGCAGTATTTT. Translating gives CASRSRGSTDTQYF. The full variable domain, rest sourced from reference TRBV7-9 and TRBJ2-3, is DTGVSQNPRHKITKRGQNVTFRCDPISEHNRLYWYRQTLGQGPEFLTYFQNEAQLEKSRLLSDRFSAERPKGSFSTLEIQRTEQGDSAMYLCASRSRGSTDTQYFGPGTRLTVL.

This clonotype has just a few counts. The rearrangement uses TRBV27 and TRBJ2-7, with 11 bases matching TRBD2. V trimming: 5 bases; J trimming: 4 bases; junction bases outside the gene matches: 7. Germline V gives CDR1 MNHEY, CDR2 SMNVEV (reference sequence). The CDR3 consists of 15 residues. This chain's CDR3 is CASSTSGSKGYEQYF. CDR3 in DNA: TGTGCCAGCAGTACTAGCGGGAGTAAGGGTTACGAGCAGTACTTC.

This clonotype was seen repeatedly, ten times or more. The chain links TRBV19 to TRBJ1-4; no definite D call. The CDR3 is 12 amino acids. CDR1 and CDR2 from the germline V gene are LNHDA and SQIVND (reference sequence). The germline V and J ends were trimmed by 3 bases and 8 bases, with 7 bases remaining between them. CDR3: CASSIAGEKLFF. The CDR3, as DNA: TGTGCCAGTAGTATCGCGGGGGAAAAACTGTTTTTT.

Ten or more counts support this clonotype. The rearrangement links TRBV2 to TRBJ2-1; D possibly corresponds to TRBD2 (6 bases). This CDR3 is built from 13 residues. Germline lookup yields CDR1 SNHLY and CDR2 FYNNEI. The ends were cut back, 6 bases at V and 4 bases at J, with 10 bases in the middle. The CDR3 protein is CASSRDLYNEQFF. In DNA, the CDR3 is TGTGCCAGCAGCCGGGACTTATACAATGAGCAGTTCTTC.

Written as DNA, the CDR3 is TGTGCCAGCAGTGCTAGCGGCACAGATACGCAGTATTTT. It codes for CASSASGTDTQYF. The chain carries TRBV2 and TRBJ2-3; the D gene is possibly TRBD2 (6 bases). Germline V gene sequence: CDR1 SNHLY, CDR2 FYNNEI. This CDR3 spans 13 amino acids. V was cut by 4 bases and J by 1 base, with 6 bases left in between.

This clonotype was recorded a few times. The chain uses TRBV5-1 and TRBJ2-1; D possibly corresponds to TRBD1 (6 bases). V dropped 4 bases and J dropped 10 bases, with 15 bases sitting between them. This CDR3 has 13 amino acids. CDR1 and CDR2 (germline): SGHRS, YFSETQ. The CDR3 nucleotides read TGCGCCAGCAGCCCTCAGGGGTTGGACGAGCAGTTCTTC. Translated: CASSPQGLDEQFF.

Only a few counts were recorded for this clonotype. The V gene is TRBV7-2, the J gene TRBJ2-2, with 7 bases fitting TRBD2. This CDR3 has 15 amino acids. V was clipped by 5 bases and J by 2 bases; unmatched bases: 5. Germline CDR1 and CDR2: SGHTA and FQGNSA. CDR3 sequence (DNA): TGTGCCAGCAGCACCGGGGGGTCCAACACCGGGGAGCTGTTTTTT. Translation: CASSTGGSNTGELFF. Looking up the rest from reference TRBV7-2 and TRBJ2-2 gives the full variable domain: GAGVSQSPSNKVTEKGKDVELRCDPISGHTALYWYRQSLGQGLEFLIYFQGNSAPDKSGLPSDRFSAERTGGSVSTLTIQRTQQEDSAVYLCASSTGGSNTGELFFGEGSRLTVL.